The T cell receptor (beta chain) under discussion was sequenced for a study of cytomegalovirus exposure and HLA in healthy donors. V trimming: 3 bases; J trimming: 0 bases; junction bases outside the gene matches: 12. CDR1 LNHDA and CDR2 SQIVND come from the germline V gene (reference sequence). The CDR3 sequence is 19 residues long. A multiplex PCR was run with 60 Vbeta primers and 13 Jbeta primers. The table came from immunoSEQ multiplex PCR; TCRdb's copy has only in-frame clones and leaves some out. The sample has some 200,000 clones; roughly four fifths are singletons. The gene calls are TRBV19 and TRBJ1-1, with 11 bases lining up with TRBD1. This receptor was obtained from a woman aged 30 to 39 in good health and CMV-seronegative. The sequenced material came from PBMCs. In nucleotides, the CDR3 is TGTGCCAGTAGTATGCCGAGAAAGGACAGGGGGCTGTTGAACACTGAAGCTTTCTTT. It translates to CASSMPRKDRGLLNTEAFF.